These 32 T cell receptor beta chains originate from one sample sequenced in a study of T cell changes during pregnancy in multiple sclerosis. Sequencing used immunoSEQ multiplex PCR; TCRdb keeps in-frame clones, though not all of them. The sample has roughly 89,000 clones, almost 95% seen once. Sequencing used peripheral blood, obtained in the third trimester of pregnancy. All receptors derive from a female donor with multiple sclerosis, enrolled in a pregnancy study.

This chain connects TRBV2 to TRBJ1-2; D might be TRBD1 (5 bases). The ends were cut back, 1 base at V and 1 base at J, with 13 bases in the middle. CDR1 and CDR2 (germline): SNHLY, FYNNEI. The CDR3 spans 16 residues. DNA of the CDR3: TGTGCCAGCAGTGAAGTGATAGGGGCAAATAACTATGGCTACACCTTC. Its translation: CASSEVIGANNYGYTF.

The chain has TRBV27 and TRBJ1-5; D remains ambiguous. V gave up 5 bases and J gave up 1 base, with 9 bases separating them. The CDR3 is made up of 14 amino acids. CDR1 is MNHEY, CDR2 SMNVEV, per germline (reference sequence). In DNA form, the CDR3 reads TGTGCCAGCAGTCCACTAGGAAGCAATCAGCCCCAGCATTTT. Its translation: CASSPLGSNQPQHF.

The genes are TRBV25-1 and TRBJ1-4; D remains ambiguous. This CDR3 comprises 12 residues. CDR1 is MGHDK and CDR2 is SYGVNS in the germline V gene. V was trimmed by 4 bases and J by 8 bases, leaving 8 bases between them. This chain's CDR3 is CASSVYEEKLFF. In DNA, the CDR3 is TGTGCCAGCAGTGTGTACGAGGAAAAACTGTTTTTT. Filled out from reference TRBV25-1 and TRBJ1-4, the complete variable domain reads EADIYQTPRYLVIGTGKKITLECSQTMGHDKMYWYQQDPGMELHLIHYSYGVNSTEKGDLSSESTVSRIRTEHFPLTLESARPSHTSQYLCASSVYEEKLFFGSGTQLSVL.

This chain joins TRBV5-1 and TRBJ2-1; 10 positions agree with TRBD1. CDR1 SGHRS and CDR2 YFSETQ come from the germline V gene. The CDR3 length is 16 residues. V dropped 0 bases and J dropped 7; count of bases not matched to a gene: 7. The CDR3 spells CASSLAGQGVRNEQFF. CDR3 DNA: TGCGCCAGCAGCTTGGCAGGACAGGGGGTAAGAAATGAGCAGTTCTTC.

The chain recombines TRBV15 with TRBJ1-2; D possibly corresponds to TRBD1 (5 bases). The CDR3 runs 15 residues. Trimming left V 0 bases short and J 0 bases short, with 8 bases between. The germline V gene has CDR1 LNHNV and CDR2 YYDKDF (reference sequence). CDR3 sequence reads: CATSRDRGPNYGYTF. CDR3 DNA sequence: TGTGCCACCAGCAGAGATAGGGGCCCTAACTATGGCTACACCTTC.

The chain recombines TRBV5-1 with TRBJ2-1, with 8 bases matching TRBD1. The length of the CDR3 is 16 residues. J lost 4 bases, V lost 6 bases, and 12 bases had no gene match. Germline V gene lookup returns CDR1 SGHRS and CDR2 YFSETQ. The CDR3 sequence: CASTLLGTGYYNEQFF. DNA for the CDR3: TGCGCCAGCACCCTTCTAGGGACAGGATATTACAATGAGCAGTTCTTC.

The rearrangement uses TRBV7-8 and TRBJ2-1, with TRBD2 matching 14 bases. Trimming took 5 bases from V and 1 from J; bases not matched to a gene: 7. There are 18 residues in the CDR3. Germline V CDR1 and CDR2: SGHVS, FQNEAQ. CDR3 residues: CASSAGTSGRGSYNEQFF. In DNA, the CDR3 is TGTGCCAGCAGCGCGGGGACTAGCGGGAGAGGGTCCTACAATGAGCAGTTCTTC.

This chain connects TRBV2 to TRBJ2-1; D gene uncertain. Trimming shortened V by 3 bases and J by 8 bases, and 5 bases separated the two germline ends. The CDR3 length is 11 residues. Looked up from germline, CDR1 is SNHLY and CDR2 is FYNNEI. CDR3 sequence: CASSDRYEQFF. The CDR3 region has the DNA TGTGCCAGCAGTGACAGGTATGAGCAGTTCTTC. The full variable domain, its missing parts supplied by reference TRBV2 and TRBJ2-1, is EPEVTQTPSHQVTQMGQEVILRCVPISNHLYFYWYRQILGQKVEFLVSFYNNEISEKSEIFDDQFSVERPDGSNFTLKIRSTKLEDSAMYFCASSDRYEQFFGPGTRLTVL.

This clone was detected once. The chain uses TRBV6-5 and TRBJ2-1; tentative D call: TRBD2 (6 bases). Germline V CDR1 and CDR2: MNHEY, SVGAGI. The V and J ends lost 6 bases and 7 bases respectively, with 19 bases between them. CDR3 size: 15 residues. The CDR3 DNA sequence: TGTGCCAGCAGCACGAGTCTAGCGCCGGCGAATGAGCAGTTCTTC. Amino acids: CASSTSLAPANEQFF.

The V and J genes are TRBV7-9 and TRBJ2-3, with a weak D call TRBD2 (6 bases). V lost 3 bases and J lost 3, with 10 bases in between. The CDR3 spans 14 residues. Germline V gene lookup returns CDR1 SEHNR and CDR2 FQNEAQ (reference sequence). CDR3 sequence (DNA): TGTGCCAGCAGCTTTAGCGGAATAACAGATACGCAGTATTTT. It is translated as CASSFSGITDTQYF.

The chain joins TRBV4-3 to TRBJ2-2, with D maybe TRBD1 (5 bases). This CDR3 contains 16 residues. The germline CDR1 and CDR2 sequences are LGHNA and YSLEER. V lost 3 bases to trimming and J lost 7 bases, with 18 bases between them. This CDR3 is CASSHRIQGWGGELFF. DNA for the CDR3: TGCGCCAGCAGCCATCGAATCCAGGGATGGGGCGGGGAGCTGTTTTTT.

The J gene is TRBJ1-1, the V gene TRBV7-9; D perhaps matches TRBD1 (5 bases). Trimming stripped 1 base from V and 4 bases from J, with 10 bases between. The CDR3 totals 14 residues. CDR1 is SEHNR and CDR2 is FQNEAQ in the germline V gene (reference sequence). In nucleotides, the CDR3 is TGTGCCAGCAGCTTAGGGGGACTGAGCACTGAAGCTTTCTTT. The encoded protein is CASSLGGLSTEAFF.

This clone was detected a few times. The chain links TRBV28 to TRBJ1-2; D uncertain. Germline-derived CDR1 and CDR2 are MDHEN and SYDVKM. Trimming shortened V by 5 bases and J by 0 bases, and 10 bases separated the two germline ends. The CDR3 consists of 14 residues. CDR3 protein: CASSRSMANYGYTF. CDR3 sequence (DNA): TGTGCCAGCAGTCGGTCTATGGCTAACTATGGCTACACCTTC.

The rearrangement links TRBV28 to TRBJ2-1, with no clear D. The CDR3 is 14 residues long. In germline, CDR1 is MDHEN, CDR2 SYDVKM. Trimming pared 8 bases from V and 0 bases from J, leaving 11 bases between. CDR3 in DNA: TGTGCCAGCGCCGAGCGTAGCTCCTACAATGAGCAGTTCTTC. As protein: CASAERSSYNEQFF. Complete variable domain (other parts from reference TRBV28 and TRBJ2-1): DVKVTQSSRYLVKRTGEKVFLECVQDMDHENMFWYRQDPGLGLRLIYFSYDVKMKEKGDIPEGYSVSREKKERFSLILESASTNQTSMYLCASAERSSYNEQFFGPGTRLTVL.

This clone appeared once. This rearrangement joins TRBV27 to TRBJ2-7, with 9 bases lining up with TRBD1. The CDR3 sequence is 15 residues long. After removal of 4 bases from V and 3 bases from J, the junction contained 7 bases not matched to a gene. Germline CDR1 reads MNHEY; CDR2 reads SMNVEV (reference sequence). The CDR3 DNA is TGTGCCAGCAGTTCCTATGGGACAGGGAACTACGAGCAGTACTTC. It encodes CASSSYGTGNYEQYF.

The chain recombines TRBV2 with TRBJ2-1, with a possible D match to TRBD1 (5 bases). This CDR3 has 13 residues. Trimming removed 2 bases from V and 4 bases from J, with 6 bases in between. Germline CDR1 reads SNHLY; CDR2 reads FYNNEI. The CDR3 sequence: CASSERGYNEQFF. CDR3 nucleotide sequence: TGTGCCAGCAGTGAAAGGGGATACAATGAGCAGTTCTTC.

This chain joins TRBV28 and TRBJ2-5, with a possible D match to TRBD2 (6 bases). Germline CDR1 MDHEN, CDR2 SYDVKM. CDR3 length: 15 amino acids. With 4 bases removed from V and 5 bases from J, the gap between germline ends came to 17 bases. CDR3 sequence reads: CASSSGTSYRETQYF. The CDR3 coding sequence is TGTGCCAGCAGTTCCGGGACTTCCTACAGGGAGACCCAGTACTTC.

The chain couples TRBV6-1 to TRBJ1-4; D is possibly TRBD1 (5 bases). V was cut by 8 bases and J by 8 bases, with 15 bases left in between. This CDR3 is 13 amino acids long. The germline V gene has CDR1 MNHNS and CDR2 SASEGT. CDR3 sequence reads: CASLGQRGEKLFF. The CDR3 DNA reads TGTGCCAGCTTGGGTCAGCGGGGGGAAAAACTGTTTTTT.

This clone turned up a few times. The rearrangement links TRBV6-5 to TRBJ2-1; maybe TRBD2 (5 bases). Looked up from germline, CDR1 is MNHEY and CDR2 is SVGAGI. V was shortened by 3 bases and J by 8 bases, with 14 bases between the two germline ends. The CDR3 loop spans 14 amino acids. DNA of the CDR3: TGTGCCAGCAGTTATCTTCTCAAGAGGGATGAGCAGTTCTTC. It translates to CASSYLLKRDEQFF.

The chain couples TRBV28 to TRBJ2-1; TRBD2 matches at 11 bases. Unmatched junction bases numbered 3, after V lost 1 base and J lost 7 bases. Per the germline V gene, CDR1 is MDHEN and CDR2 is SYDVKM. The CDR3 has 15 amino acids. DNA for the CDR3: TGTGCCAGCAGTTTATTAGCGGGAGGGGGGAATGAGCAGTTCTTC. Translated: CASSLLAGGGNEQFF.

V and J are TRBV18 and TRBJ1-5; 12 bases match TRBD1. Germline V gene data show CDR1 as KGHSH and CDR2 as LQKENI. V lost 1 base and J lost 2; bases outside the gene matches: 9. The CDR3 runs to 19 residues. The chain's CDR3 is CASSPLSGTGGTGNQPQHF. Written as DNA, the CDR3 is TGTGCCAGCTCACCACTTTCCGGGACAGGGGGCACGGGCAATCAGCCCCAGCATTTT.

This chain joins TRBV30 and TRBJ2-7; tentatively, D is TRBD1 (6 bases). The CDR3 has 13 amino acids. Germline CDR1 GTSNPN, CDR2 SVGIG (reference sequence). With 1 base removed from V and 7 bases from J, the gap between germline ends came to 14 bases. CDR3 loop: CAWSGRAQGEQYF. CDR3 nucleotides: TGTGCCTGGAGTGGGCGGGCGCAGGGGGAGCAGTACTTC.

The chain is built from TRBV2 and TRBJ2-1; 12 bases agree with TRBD2. The CDR3 length is 14 residues. Germline V CDR1 and CDR2: SNHLY, FYNNEI. V shed 6 bases, J shed 10 bases, and the junction held 7 bases outside the gene matches. The CDR3 region is CASRRLAGAGEQFF. CDR3 DNA: TGTGCCAGCAGGCGACTAGCGGGAGCAGGAGAGCAGTTCTTC.

The chain has TRBV7-2 and TRBJ1-2, with D unresolved. Germline values: CDR1 SGHTA, CDR2 FQGNSA. The CDR3 is 11 residues long. V lost 2 bases and J 8 bases, leaving 6 bases between the germline ends. CDR3 in DNA: TGTGCCAGCAGCTTATCAACAGGCTACACCTTC. Amino acids: CASSLSTGYTF.

V is TRBV28 and J is TRBJ2-1; TRBD2 is a possible D gene (5 bases). Per germline, CDR1 MDHEN and CDR2 SYDVKM. V lost 3 bases, J lost 0 bases, and 9 bases lay in between. The CDR3 covers 15 residues. The CDR3 reads CASSFRRSSYNEQFF. CDR3 bases: TGTGCCAGCAGTTTCCGGAGGAGCTCCTACAATGAGCAGTTCTTC.

J is TRBJ2-7 and V is TRBV29-1; D may be TRBD2 (6 bases). The germline CDR1 and CDR2 sequences are SQVTM and ANQGSEA. The CDR3 totals 13 residues. Between the trimmed V and J ends, which lost 3 bases and 4 bases, there was a span of 13 bases. The chain's CDR3 is CSVESGGEYEQYF. The CDR3 DNA reads TGCAGCGTTGAGTCCGGGGGTGAGTACGAGCAGTACTTC.

This chain connects TRBV4-3 to TRBJ1-1; TRBD1 matches at 7 bases. V was clipped by 4 bases and J by 1 base; unmatched bases: 12. The CDR3 has 17 residues. Per germline, CDR1 LGHNA and CDR2 YSLEER. This chain's CDR3 is CASSRHNTGTANTEAFF. The CDR3 coding sequence is TGCGCCAGCAGCCGGCATAATACCGGGACAGCGAACACTGAAGCTTTCTTT.

The CDR3: CASSVGGGSPGNEQFF. CDR3 nucleotide sequence: TGTGCCAGCAGCGTAGGGGGCGGGAGCCCTGGCAATGAGCAGTTCTTC. The chain couples TRBV9 to TRBJ2-1; the match to TRBD2 covers 7 bases. Germline V gives CDR1 SGDLS, CDR2 YYNGEE. The CDR3 is 16 amino acids. V trimming: 0 bases; J trimming: 6 bases; junction bases outside the gene matches: 9.

The J gene is TRBJ2-3, the V gene TRBV5-1; D might be TRBD1 (5 bases). Between the trimmed V and J ends, which lost 0 bases and 2 bases, there was a span of 16 bases. The germline CDR1 and CDR2 sequences are SGHRS and YFSETQ. The CDR3 totals 17 residues. The CDR3, as DNA: TGCGCCAGCAGCTTGGAGGGGTTCGGCGATCACACAGATACGCAGTATTTT. It encodes CASSLEGFGDHTDTQYF.

The chain is built from TRBV20-1 and TRBJ2-7, with TRBD2 identical over 7 bases. Germline V gene lookup returns CDR1 DFQATT and CDR2 SNEGSKA (reference sequence). J gave up 2 bases and V 7 bases, and 2 bases lay outside the gene matches. The CDR3 is made up of 11 amino acids. Here the CDR3 reads CSGGGAYEQYF. In DNA form, the CDR3 reads TGCAGTGGGGGGGGAGCCTACGAGCAGTACTTC.

V and J are TRBV5-8 and TRBJ2-7; 8 bases agree with TRBD2. The CDR3 is 14 residues long. Germline V gene data show CDR1 as SGHTS and CDR2 as YDEGEE. Germline trimming cut 1 base from V and 6 bases from J; bases unmatched to any gene: 6. The CDR3 reads CASSLLSGGGEQYF. CDR3 sequence (DNA): TGTGCCAGCAGCTTGCTTTCGGGAGGGGGCGAGCAGTACTTC.

The gene calls are TRBV27 and TRBJ2-2, with a weak D call TRBD1 (6 bases). Germline V CDR1 and CDR2: MNHEY, SMNVEV (reference sequence). The CDR3 sequence is 15 residues long. V lost 4 bases to trimming and J lost 5 bases, with 14 bases between them. For the CDR3, the DNA is TGTGCCAGCAGTTATTGGGGGCCGGGGACCGGGGAGCTGTTTTTT. It yields the protein CASSYWGPGTGELFF.